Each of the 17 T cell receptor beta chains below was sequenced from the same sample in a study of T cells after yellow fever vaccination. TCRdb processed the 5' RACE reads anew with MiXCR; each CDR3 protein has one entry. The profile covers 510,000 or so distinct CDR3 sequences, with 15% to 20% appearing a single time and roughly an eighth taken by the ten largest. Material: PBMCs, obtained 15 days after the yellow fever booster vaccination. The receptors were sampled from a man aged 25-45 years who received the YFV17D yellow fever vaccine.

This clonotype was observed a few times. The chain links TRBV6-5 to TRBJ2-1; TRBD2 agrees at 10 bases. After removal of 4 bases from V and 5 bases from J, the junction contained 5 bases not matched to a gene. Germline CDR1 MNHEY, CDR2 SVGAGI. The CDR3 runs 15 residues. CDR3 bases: TGTGCCAGCAGTTTGACTAGCGGGCCCAACAATGAGCAGTTCTTC. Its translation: CASSLTSGPNNEQFF.

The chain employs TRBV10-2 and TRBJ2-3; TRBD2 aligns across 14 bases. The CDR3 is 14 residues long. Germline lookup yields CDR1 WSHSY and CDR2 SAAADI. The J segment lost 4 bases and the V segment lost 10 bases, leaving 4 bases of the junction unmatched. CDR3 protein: CATGTSGRSDTQYF. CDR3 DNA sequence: TGCGCCACCGGGACTAGCGGGAGATCAGATACGCAGTATTTT.

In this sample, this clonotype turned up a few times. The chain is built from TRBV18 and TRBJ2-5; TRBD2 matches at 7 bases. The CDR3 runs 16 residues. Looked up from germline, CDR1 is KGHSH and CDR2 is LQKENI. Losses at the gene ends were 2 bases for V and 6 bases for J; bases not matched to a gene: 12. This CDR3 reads CASSPLTSSRVQTQYF. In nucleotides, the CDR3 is TGTGCCAGCTCACCATTGACTAGCAGCCGGGTTCAGACCCAGTACTTC.

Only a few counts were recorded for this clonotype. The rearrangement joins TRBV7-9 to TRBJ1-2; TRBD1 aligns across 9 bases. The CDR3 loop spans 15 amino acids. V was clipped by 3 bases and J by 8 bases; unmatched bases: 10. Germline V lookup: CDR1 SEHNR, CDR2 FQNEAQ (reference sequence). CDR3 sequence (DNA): TGTGCCAGCAGCTTTGGACCGGGACAGGGTTCAGGCTACACCTTC. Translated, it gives CASSFGPGQGSGYTF.

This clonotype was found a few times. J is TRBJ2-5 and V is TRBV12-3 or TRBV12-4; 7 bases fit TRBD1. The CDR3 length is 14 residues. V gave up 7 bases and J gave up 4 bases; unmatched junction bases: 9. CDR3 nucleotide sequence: TGTGCCAGCACCCCGGGGACAGTATCAGAGACCCAGTACTTC. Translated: CASTPGTVSETQYF.

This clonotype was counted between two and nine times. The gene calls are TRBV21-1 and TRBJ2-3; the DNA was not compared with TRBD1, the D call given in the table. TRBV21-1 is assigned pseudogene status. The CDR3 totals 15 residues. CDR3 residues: CASSSPGGEPDTQYF. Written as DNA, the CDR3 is TGTGCCAGCAGCAGCCCCGGCGGAGAACCAGATACGCAGTATTTT.

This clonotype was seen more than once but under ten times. DNA of the CDR3: TGCAGTGCTAGTAGGCCTAGCGGGTCCAATGAGCAGTTCTTC. Amino acids: CSASRPSGSNEQFF. This chain uses TRBV20-1 with TRBJ2-1; 8 positions match TRBD2. Trimming at V came to 3 bases and at J to 6 bases, leaving 7 bases not matched to a gene. The CDR3 totals 14 residues. Germline CDR1 reads DFQATT; CDR2 reads SNEGSKA (reference sequence).

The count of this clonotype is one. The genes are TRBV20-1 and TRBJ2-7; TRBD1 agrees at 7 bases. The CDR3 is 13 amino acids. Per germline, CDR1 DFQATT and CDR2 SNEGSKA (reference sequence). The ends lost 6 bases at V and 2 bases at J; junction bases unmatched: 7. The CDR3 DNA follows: TGCAGTGCCCCTGACAGGGCGCCCTACGAGCAGTACTTC. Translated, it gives CSAPDRAPYEQYF.

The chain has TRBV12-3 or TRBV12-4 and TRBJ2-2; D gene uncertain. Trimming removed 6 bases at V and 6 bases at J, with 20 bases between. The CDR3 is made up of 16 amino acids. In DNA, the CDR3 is TGTGCCAGCAGCCCTGGCCTCGCTTTCTCGCCCGGGGAGCTGTTTTTT. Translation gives CASSPGLAFSPGELFF.

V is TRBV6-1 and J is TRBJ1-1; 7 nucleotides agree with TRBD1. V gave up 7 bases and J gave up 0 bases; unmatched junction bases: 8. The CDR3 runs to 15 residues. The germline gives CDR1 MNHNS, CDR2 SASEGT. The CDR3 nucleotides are TGTGCCAGCAAACAGGACAGGCCAGTGAACACTGAAGCTTTCTTT. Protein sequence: CASKQDRPVNTEAFF.

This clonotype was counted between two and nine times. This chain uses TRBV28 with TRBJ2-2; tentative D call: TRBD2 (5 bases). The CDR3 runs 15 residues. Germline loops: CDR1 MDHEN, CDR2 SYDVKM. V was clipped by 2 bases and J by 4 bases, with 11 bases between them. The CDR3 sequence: CASSLGGIGTGELFF. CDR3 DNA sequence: TGTGCCAGCAGTTTAGGAGGTATCGGCACCGGGGAGCTGTTTTTT.

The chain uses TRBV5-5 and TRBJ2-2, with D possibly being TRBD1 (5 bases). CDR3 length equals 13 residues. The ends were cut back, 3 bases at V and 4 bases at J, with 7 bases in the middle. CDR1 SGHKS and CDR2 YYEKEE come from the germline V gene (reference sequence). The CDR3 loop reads CASSWTSTGELFF. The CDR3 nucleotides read TGTGCCAGCAGCTGGACAAGCACCGGGGAGCTGTTTTTT.

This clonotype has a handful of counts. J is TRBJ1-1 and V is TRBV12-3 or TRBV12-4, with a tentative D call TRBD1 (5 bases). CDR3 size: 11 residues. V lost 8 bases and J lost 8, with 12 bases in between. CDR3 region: CASGKDREAFF. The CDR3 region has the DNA TGTGCCAGCGGAAAAGACAGAGAAGCTTTCTTT.

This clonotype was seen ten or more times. In DNA, the CDR3 is TGCAGCGTACGGGACAGGGAAACAGATACGCAGTATTTT. It encodes CSVRDRETDTQYF. The rearrangement joins TRBV29-1 to TRBJ2-3; 9 bases fit TRBD1. The germline V gene has CDR1 SQVTM and CDR2 ANQGSEA. The trim removed 6 bases at V and 3 bases at J, leaving 4 bases unmatched. CDR3 length: 13 residues.

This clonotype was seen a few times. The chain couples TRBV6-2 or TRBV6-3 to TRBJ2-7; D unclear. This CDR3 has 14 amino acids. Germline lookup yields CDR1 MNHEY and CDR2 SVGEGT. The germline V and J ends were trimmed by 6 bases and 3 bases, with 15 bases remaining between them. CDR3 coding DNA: TGTGCCAGCAGCAACGCTTACAAGGGCTACGAGCAGTACTTC. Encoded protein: CASSNAYKGYEQYF.

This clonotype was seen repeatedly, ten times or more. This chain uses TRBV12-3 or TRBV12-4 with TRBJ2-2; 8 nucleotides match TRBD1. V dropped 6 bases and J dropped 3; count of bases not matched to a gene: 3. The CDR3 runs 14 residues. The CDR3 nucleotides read TGTGCCAGCAGCGAACAGGGGGACACCGGGGAGCTGTTTTTT. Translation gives CASSEQGDTGELFF.

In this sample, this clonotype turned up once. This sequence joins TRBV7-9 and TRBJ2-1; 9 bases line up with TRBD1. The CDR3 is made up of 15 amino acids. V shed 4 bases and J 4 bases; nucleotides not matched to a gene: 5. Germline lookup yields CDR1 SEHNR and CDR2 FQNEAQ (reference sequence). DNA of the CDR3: TGTGCCAGCAGCTCCAATGGACAGGGGTACAATGAGCAGTTCTTC. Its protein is CASSSNGQGYNEQFF.